Below, 12 T cell receptor beta chains from the same sample are listed, as sequenced in a study of T cells in Graves' hyperthyroidism and ophthalmopathy. Amplification of TCR beta CDR3 regions was performed using RNA transcripts as template. The TCR CDR3 was amplified in a first-round RT-PCR using the HTBI primer set. TCRdb re-called the multiplex PCR reads through MiXCR, storing one row per CDR3 protein. The data show about 380,000 distinct CDR3 sequences, roughly 12% seen once. Sequencing input: blood. The receptors come from a man aged 30 to 45 with Graves' hyperthyroidism that later progressed to Graves' ophthalmopathy.

The chain employs TRBV24-1 and TRBJ2-7; tentatively, D is TRBD2 (6 bases). CDR3 length: 14 residues. Deletions cut 4 bases from V and 1 base from J, with 10 bases between. In germline, CDR1 is KGHDR, CDR2 SFDVKD. The CDR3 loop reads CATSDPGTSYEQYF. The CDR3 nucleotides are TGTGCCACCAGTGACCCCGGGACTTCCTACGAGCAGTACTTC.

This clonotype was counted between two and nine times. The chain links TRBV5-1 to TRBJ2-5; 7 bases are a match to TRBD1. CDR3 length: 15 residues. Per germline, CDR1 SGHRS and CDR2 YFSETQ. Unmatched junction bases numbered 8, after V lost 5 bases and J lost 1 base. This CDR3 reads CASRHSGQTQETQYF. Written as DNA, the CDR3 is TGCGCCAGCAGACATTCGGGACAGACCCAAGAGACCCAGTACTTC.

This clonotype was counted at least ten times. The rearrangement joins TRBV11-3 to TRBJ2-3; D gene unclear. Germline CDR1 is SGHNT and CDR2 is YENEEA. The ends were cut back, 5 bases at V and 4 bases at J, with 19 bases in the middle. This CDR3 contains 16 residues. CDR3 bases: TGTGCCAGCAGCACCCGTGAATGGCAACTTTCAGATACGCAGTATTTT. Translating gives CASSTREWQLSDTQYF.

The chain has TRBV2 and TRBJ1-5, with D unclear. This CDR3 is built from 14 residues. Germline CDR1 is SNHLY and CDR2 is FYNNEI. V lost 6 bases, J lost 0 bases, and 9 bases lay in between. The CDR3 protein is CASRRRNSNQPQHF. CDR3 sequence (DNA): TGTGCCAGCAGACGCAGAAATAGCAATCAGCCCCAGCATTTT.

To note about this clonotype: Sequence at one end of the junction differs from germline and may be a read error. The chain combines TRBV3-1 with TRBJ2-1; maybe TRBD1 (6 bases). Per germline, CDR1 LGHDT and CDR2 YNNKEL (reference sequence). There are 15 residues in the CDR3. The CDR3 loop reads CASRVDRSSCNEQFF. CDR3 nucleotides: TGTGCCAGCAGGGTAGACAGGAGCTCCTGCAATGAGCAGTTCTTC.

This clonotype was counted at least ten times. The rearrangement joins TRBV7-2 to TRBJ2-3; D may match TRBD1 or TRBD2 (5 bases each). V was pared by 5 bases and J by 2 bases, with 11 bases between. Germline V lookup: CDR1 SGHTA, CDR2 FQGNSA. The CDR3 sequence is 14 residues long. The CDR3 nucleotides are TGTGCCAGCAGCCCGGGACCAATCACAGATACGCAGTATTTT. Amino acids: CASSPGPITDTQYF.

This clonotype was recorded at least ten times. V is TRBV5-1 and J is TRBJ1-6; the D gene is possibly TRBD1 (5 bases). Germline lookup yields CDR1 SGHRS and CDR2 YFSETQ. V was cut by 0 bases and J by 9 bases, with 13 bases left in between. The CDR3 runs to 15 residues. CDR3 sequence: CASSLEGAPGSPLHF. CDR3 in DNA: TGCGCCAGCAGCTTGGAAGGGGCCCCGGGTTCACCCCTCCACTTT.

The sample holds a few counts of this clonotype. This chain joins TRBV13 and TRBJ1-1, with D hard to call. CDR1 PRHDT and CDR2 FYEKMQ come from the germline V gene (reference sequence). The CDR3 totals 14 residues. V lost 1 base and J lost 6, with 12 bases in between. The CDR3 sequence: CASSLDGGLAEAFF. CDR3 coding DNA: TGTGCCAGCAGCTTAGACGGAGGGTTGGCTGAAGCTTTCTTT.

In this sample, this clonotype turned up a few times. A much bigger clone sits one base away, suggesting this may be a read error. The V call is TRBV12-3 or TRBV12-4, the J call TRBJ1-2; TRBD1 matches 11 bases. The CDR3 has 15 residues. The trim removed 5 bases at V and 4 bases at J, leaving 6 bases unmatched. The DNA for the CDR3 is TGTGCCAGCAGTCTAAGGACAGGGGGCTTCTATGGCTACACCTTC. This encodes CASSLRTGGFYGYTF.

This clonotype was detected many times. The chain uses TRBV28 and TRBJ1-5; no clear D. The CDR3 totals 12 residues. Per the germline V gene, CDR1 is MDHEN and CDR2 is SYDVKM. Trimming took off 0 bases at V and 3 bases at J, with 0 bases between the two ends. This CDR3 reads CASSLCNQPQHF. The CDR3 DNA reads as TGTGCCAGCAGTTTATGCAATCAGCCCCAGCATTTT.

This clonotype was seen at least ten times. The chain recombines TRBV27 with TRBJ1-6; possible D gene TRBD1, 6 bases. Germline loops: CDR1 MNHEY, CDR2 SMNVEV (reference sequence). This CDR3 contains 17 residues. V gave up 0 bases and J gave up 6 bases, with 15 bases separating them. CDR3 sequence: CASSLSNGIRGNSPLHF. Written as DNA, the CDR3 is TGTGCCAGCAGTTTATCGAATGGTATCAGGGGTAATTCACCCCTCCACTTT.

The V gene is TRBV25-1, the J gene TRBJ2-7, with 7 bases identical to TRBD1. In germline, CDR1 is MGHDK, CDR2 SYGVNS. This CDR3 has 14 residues. With V trimmed by 2 bases and J by 1 base, 2 bases remained unmatched. CDR3: CASSELQGSYEQYF. The CDR3 nucleotides are TGTGCCAGCAGTGAACTACAGGGGTCCTACGAGCAGTACTTC.